The entry below describes one T cell receptor (beta chain). The germline gene is not matched at one end of the junction; a read error may be the cause. Through a sample-barcoded 5' primer and a J-beta primer mix, a second PCR was run for 7 to 11 cycles. MiXCR, run by TCRdb on the 5' RACE reads, gives a single entry per CDR3 protein. The sample yields 1.5 million to 2 million distinct CDR3 sequences, about 49% seen once. This sample is drawn from a study of blood T cells in healthy people across ages. The CDR3 sequence is 17 residues long. CDR1 and CDR2 (germline): SGHVS, FQNEAQ. The V gene is TRBV7-8, the J gene TRBJ2-3; 11 bases line up with TRBD2. The sequencing input was blood. This sequence originates from a woman aged 40 to 49 in good health. In nucleotides, the CDR3 is TGTGCCAGCAGCCTTACATTAGCGGGGGGGCCAACAGATATGCAGTATTTT. Protein product: CASSLTLAGGPTDMQYF. Complete variable domain (other parts from reference TRBV7-8 and TRBJ2-3): GAGVSQSPRYKVAKRGQDVALRCDPISGHVSLFWYQQALGQGPEFLTYFQNEAQLDKSGLPSDRFFAERPEGSVSTLKIQRTQQEDSAVYLCASSLTLAGGPTDMQYFGPGTRLTVL.